A selection of T cell receptor beta chains follows, all from one sample in a study of blood T cell repertoires in COVID-19. Method: immunoSEQ multiplex PCR; TCRdb's copy keeps in-frame clones and lacks some. The profile covers under 80,000 clones, with 80% to 90% appearing a single time and 6.7% taken by the ten largest. Sequencing was done on a sample of peripheral blood. The receptor set was obtained from an elderly woman with active COVID-19. The CDR3 runs from the conserved cysteine through the conserved F or W. The D gene is left open where the match is weak. Clone size is not always given. Where it is, it says once, few, many or a class for expanded clones.

TRBV20-1	.	TRBJ2-3	13	.	CSASNSNTDTQYF	TGCAGTGCTAGTAACTCTAACACAGATACGCAGTATTTT
TRBV14	.	TRBJ2-2	14	TRBD2	CASSPGGGSGELFF	TGTGCCAGCAGCCCGGGAGGGGGTTCCGGGGAGCTGTTTTTT
TRBV30	.	TRBJ2-7	11	.	CAWRREYEQYF	TGTGCCTGGAGGAGGGAATACGAGCAGTACTTC
TRBV5-1	.	TRBJ2-2	15	TRBD2	CASSIQREGLGELFF	TGCGCCAGCAGTATTCAGCGGGAGGGCCTAGGGGAGCTGTTTTTT
TRBV5-4	.	TRBJ2-5	15	.	CASRGGLTDGETQYF	TGTGCCAGCAGAGGGGGACTAACGGATGGGGAGACCCAGTACTTC
TRBV9	.	TRBJ2-5	15	TRBD2	CASSVVPSGRTAQYF	TGTGCCAGCAGCGTAGTCCCTAGCGGTCGTACCGCCCAGTACTTC
TRBV4-1	.	TRBJ2-2	14	.	CASSRGENTGELFF	TGCGCCAGCAGCCGCGGGGAGAACACCGGGGAGCTGTTTTTT
TRBV27	.	TRBJ2-6	15	TRBD2	CASSFAGAGANVLTF	TGTGCCAGCAGTTTTGCGGGAGCTGGGGCCAACGTCCTGACTTTC
TRBV6-6	.	TRBJ1-1	13	.	CASSIERQVVAFF	TGTGCCAGCAGTATCGAACGACAGGTCGTGGCTTTCTTT
TRBV10-3	.	TRBJ2-3	12	TRBD2	CAINSGMNSLYF	TGTGCCATCAACAGCGGGATGAACTCTCTGTATTTT
TRBV29-1	.	TRBJ1-2	13	.	CSVFSNRGDGYTF	TGCAGCGTTTTTTCCAATAGGGGCGACGGCTACACCTTC
TRBV5-1	few	TRBJ1-3	16	.	CASSLEGLYSGNTIYF	TGCGCCAGCAGCTTAGAGGGACTCTACTCTGGAAACACCATATATTTT
TRBV29-1	.	TRBJ2-7	16	.	CSVEGVWGQGSYEQYF	TGCAGCGTTGAAGGGGTATGGGGGCAGGGTTCCTACGAGCAGTACTTC
TRBV24-1	.	TRBJ2-1	14	.	CATSDPTRTHEQFF	TGTGCCACCAGTGATCCTACTAGGACCCACGAGCAGTTCTTC
TRBV23-1	.	TRBJ2-2	13	.	CAIQRRYTGELFF	TGCGCCATCCAACGCAGGTACACCGGGGAGCTGTTTTTT
TRBV29-1	.	TRBJ2-2	13	TRBD1	CSVSGQYTGELFF	TGCAGCGTATCGGGACAGTACACCGGGGAGCTGTTTTTT
TRBV5-1	.	TRBJ2-1	16	TRBD2	CASSLTAGVSYNEQFF	TGCGCCAGCAGCTTGACAGCGGGAGTGTCCTACAATGAGCAGTTCTTC
TRBV9	.	TRBJ2-1	15	TRBD1	CASTPGTGTYNEQFF	TGTGCCAGCACACCGGGGACAGGAACCTACAATGAGCAGTTCTTC
TRBV13	.	TRBJ2-5	16	TRBD2	CASSETLAGSQETQYF	TGTGCCAGCAGCGAAACCCTAGCGGGCTCCCAAGAGACCCAGTACTTC
TRBV7-9	.	TRBJ1-1	13	.	CASRHRVDTEAFF	TGTGCCAGCAGACACAGGGTTGACACTGAAGCTTTCTTT
TRBV24-1	once	TRBJ2-7	11	.	CAVGRGGEQYF	TGTGCCGTGGGCAGGGGCGGCGAGCAGTACTTC
TRBV18	.	TRBJ2-7	15	.	CASSPTGSGSYEQYF	TGTGCCAGCTCACCCACAGGGTCGGGATCCTACGAGCAGTACTTC
TRBV19	.	TRBJ2-5	12	.	CASGGRKETQYF	TGTGCCAGTGGAGGGCGAAAAGAGACCCAGTACTTC